A single T cell receptor (beta chain) is shown here with its context. The source of the sample is a study of T cell changes during pregnancy in multiple sclerosis. Measured with immunoSEQ multiplex PCR; TCRdb has only the in-frame clones, and not every one. This sample has 95,000 to 100,000 clones, with 91% found just once. The receptor comes from a female donor with multiple sclerosis, enrolled in a pregnancy study. The source material was peripheral blood, sampled in the second trimester of pregnancy.

The CDR3 is CASSLGGGNTRTDTQYF. The CDR3 DNA sequence: TGTGCCAGCAGCTTAGGGGGAGGCAACACCCGCACAGATACGCAGTATTTT. V gene TRBV7-9 combines with J gene TRBJ2-3, with D perhaps TRBD2 (6 bases). The CDR3 length is 17 residues. V shed 1 base and J shed 1 base, with 15 bases lying between them. The germline V gene has CDR1 SEHNR and CDR2 FQNEAQ (reference sequence).